These 9 T cell receptor beta chains originate from one sample sequenced in a study of molecular identifiers for immune sequencing clone quantification. TCRdb passed the PCR reads through MiXCR, listing each CDR3 protein once. Counted here are roughly 320,000 distinct CDR3 sequences, about 21% occurring once; the ten biggest clones make up approximately 0.8%. The sample taken for sequencing was naive CD8+ T cells from blood, with Jurkat cell RNA spiked in. Indicated subset: FACS-sorted CD8+CD4-CCR7+CD45RA+ naive T cells. All receptors come from a human donor in good health. Some libraries in this study had Jurkat cell RNA spiked in.

This clonotype was observed at least ten times. The chain recombines TRBV14 with TRBJ2-1, with a tentative D call TRBD2 (6 bases). Trimming stripped 3 bases from V and 0 bases from J, with 12 bases between. CDR3 length equals 16 residues. Germline CDR1 reads SGHDN; CDR2 reads FVKESK. CDR3: CASSQEGLSSYNEQFF. The CDR3 DNA reads TGTGCCAGCAGCCAGGAGGGACTTAGCTCCTACAATGAGCAGTTCTTC.

This clonotype was seen a handful of times. The chain has TRBV7-9 and TRBJ2-1; no firm D call. This CDR3 has 9 amino acids. Looked up from germline, CDR1 is SEHNR and CDR2 is FQNEAQ (reference sequence). Trimming removed 8 bases from V and 9 bases from J, with 5 bases in between. The DNA of the CDR3 is TGTGCCAGCGGGGTTGAGCAGTTCTTC. Its protein product is CASGVEQFF. Looking up the rest from reference TRBV7-9 and TRBJ2-1 gives the full variable domain: DTGVSQNPRHKITKRGQNVTFRCDPISEHNRLYWYRQTLGQGPEFLTYFQNEAQLEKSRLLSDRFSAERPKGSFSTLEIQRTEQGDSAMYLCASGVEQFFGPGTRLTVL.

Points on this clonotype: Being one base from a much bigger clone, this may be a read error. The CDR3 DNA is TGCAGTGCTAGAGATATTTACGGGGAATACAATGAGCAGTTCTTC. Amino acid sequence: CSARDIYGEYNEQFF. V usage is TRBV20-1 and J usage is TRBJ2-1; D might be TRBD2 (5 bases). Trimming took 0 bases from V and 4 from J, leaving 13 bases between them. Germline V lookup: CDR1 DFQATT, CDR2 SNEGSKA (reference sequence). This CDR3 comprises 15 residues.

The CDR3 loop is CASSFSGTGVHEQFF. DNA for the CDR3: TGTGCCAGCAGTTTTTCTGGGACAGGTGTACATGAGCAGTTCTTC. The chain is built from TRBV27 and TRBJ2-1; TRBD1 aligns across 8 bases. Germline CDR1 MNHEY, CDR2 SMNVEV (reference sequence). The length of the CDR3 is 15 residues. The V gene end was trimmed by 3 bases and the J gene end by 8 bases; junction bases not matched to a gene: 9.

The V call is TRBV4-3, the J call TRBJ2-7; D is uncertain. Trimming removed 0 bases from V and 3 bases from J, with 12 bases in between. The germline gives CDR1 LGHNA, CDR2 YSLEER. The CDR3 spans 15 residues. The CDR3 loop reads CASSQDFTADYEQYF. As DNA, the CDR3 is TGCGCCAGCAGCCAAGATTTTACAGCAGACTACGAGCAGTACTTC.

Many counts were recorded for this clonotype. This chain connects TRBV5-1 to TRBJ2-1, with D perhaps being TRBD1 or TRBD2 (5 bases each). The CDR3 extends over 15 amino acids. Germline assignment: CDR1 SGHRS and CDR2 YFSETQ. V lost 4 bases to trimming and J lost 0 bases, with 11 bases between them. For the CDR3, the DNA is TGCGCCAGCAGCCCCGGGGCCAACTCCTACAATGAGCAGTTCTTC. This encodes CASSPGANSYNEQFF.

This clonotype was picked up a small number of times. The V call is TRBV28, the J call TRBJ2-5, with D possibly matching TRBD2 (6 bases). Germline CDR1 MDHEN, CDR2 SYDVKM. The CDR3 has 15 residues. Trimming took 1 base from V and 2 from J, leaving 11 bases between them. The CDR3 loop is CASSLFSGEQETQYF. The CDR3 nucleotides read TGTGCCAGCAGTTTATTTTCGGGGGAACAAGAGACCCAGTACTTC. Using reference TRBV28 and TRBJ2-5 for the parts outside the CDR3, the full variable domain is DVKVTQSSRYLVKRTGEKVFLECVQDMDHENMFWYRQDPGLGLRLIYFSYDVKMKEKGDIPEGYSVSREKKERFSLILESASTNQTSMYLCASSLFSGEQETQYFGPGTRLLVL.

This clonotype was recorded many times. The V and J genes are TRBV29-1 and TRBJ2-7; 7 bases line up with TRBD2. The CDR3 contains 14 residues. V lost 4 bases and J lost 3; bases outside the gene matches: 9. From germline, CDR1 is SQVTM and CDR2 ANQGSEA. In DNA form, the CDR3 reads TGCAGCGTTGGGGGGAGGGGTGGGGGCTACGAGCAGTACTTC. This encodes CSVGGRGGGYEQYF.

This clonotype has more than one count but fewer than ten. A much larger clone lies a single base off, so this may be a read error. The chain couples TRBV19 to TRBJ1-5; 7 nucleotides line up with TRBD1. Germline V CDR1 and CDR2: LNHDA, SQIVND (reference sequence). Unmatched junction bases numbered 11, after V lost 8 bases and J lost 7 bases. This CDR3 is 14 amino acids long. The DNA of the CDR3 is TGTGCCAGTGGTACATTACAGGGGATCCAGCCCCAGCATTTT. It translates to CASGTLQGIQPQHF.